This TCR beta chain was identified during a study of response to subunit inactivated influenza vaccine. The CDR3 extends over 17 amino acids. In germline, CDR1 is LGHNA, CDR2 YSLEER. Trimming took off 1 base at V and 3 bases at J, with 19 bases between the two ends. This clonotype was seen only a few times. TCRdb processed the RT-PCR reads anew with MiXCR; each CDR3 protein has one entry. The repertoire holds 500,000 to 550,000 distinct CDR3 sequences, with approximately 22% as singletons. These same records also appear under a second study, on T cells expressing NK-cell markers. That paper states: The authors made TCR beta cDNA libraries by 5'RACE template switching. This switching added a universal primer site and UMIs.

The starting material was CD4+ T cells sorted from PBMCs, obtained 12 days after vaccination. This chain links TRBV4-3 with TRBJ2-7; D gene ambiguous. The TCR was taken from a man aged 50 to 60 who received an inactivated influenza vaccine. The CDR3 DNA reads TGCGCCAGCAGCCAAGGTGGACCCCGGGCGTACGGCTACGAGCAGTACTTC. Residues: CASSQGGPRAYGYEQYF.